The clone carrying this TCR beta chain turned up a few times. The data were taken from a study of blood T cells in healthy people across ages. Then a second PCR, running about 6 to 11 cycles, was carried out with a sample-barcoded 5' primer and a J-beta primer mix. TCRdb analysed the 5' RACE reads with MiXCR anew, one entry per CDR3 protein. The sample has 1.5 million to 2 million distinct CDR3 sequences, around half seen once. V shed 2 bases and J shed 6 bases, with 15 bases lying between them. The V gene's germline CDR1 is DFQATT and CDR2 SNEGSKA (reference sequence). This CDR3 is 14 amino acids long.

The origin of this receptor is a woman between 40 and 55 years old in good health. The chain combines TRBV20-1 with TRBJ2-3; D is unclear. Sequenced: blood. The CDR3 coding sequence is TGCAGTGCTAGACGTCCCATAGCAACGGATACGCAGTATTTT. Protein product: CSARRPIATDTQYF.